This entry describes one T cell receptor (beta chain). Antigen unknown. This record belongs to a study of shared clonotypes between healthy human individuals. The assay ran at deep level. Clones were read by immunoSEQ multiplex PCR, and TCRdb kept only the in-frame ones, dropping some. The table includes more than 550,000 clones, approximately 90% detected once. General observations from the study: Relative to clonotypes present in all four donors, those not shared had lower generation probabilities. The donor pool, a small one, limited the genetic and exposure-history diversity represented.

The germline V gene encodes CDR1 SGDLS and CDR2 YYNGEE. Trimming left V 3 bases short and J 2 bases short, with 18 bases between. The CDR3 runs 17 residues. Positively selected for CCR7, the CD45RO-negative cells used as naive CD8 cells excluded terminally differentiated effector memory CD45RA+ cells. This clonotype originated in a man in his thirties or forties in good health. V is TRBV9 and J is TRBJ1-3; D is unresolved. The sample comprised naive CD8+ T cells sorted from blood. CDR3 loop: CASSAPVPDFPGNTIYF. For the CDR3, the DNA is TGTGCCAGCAGCGCCCCGGTCCCGGACTTTCCTGGAAACACCATATATTTT.